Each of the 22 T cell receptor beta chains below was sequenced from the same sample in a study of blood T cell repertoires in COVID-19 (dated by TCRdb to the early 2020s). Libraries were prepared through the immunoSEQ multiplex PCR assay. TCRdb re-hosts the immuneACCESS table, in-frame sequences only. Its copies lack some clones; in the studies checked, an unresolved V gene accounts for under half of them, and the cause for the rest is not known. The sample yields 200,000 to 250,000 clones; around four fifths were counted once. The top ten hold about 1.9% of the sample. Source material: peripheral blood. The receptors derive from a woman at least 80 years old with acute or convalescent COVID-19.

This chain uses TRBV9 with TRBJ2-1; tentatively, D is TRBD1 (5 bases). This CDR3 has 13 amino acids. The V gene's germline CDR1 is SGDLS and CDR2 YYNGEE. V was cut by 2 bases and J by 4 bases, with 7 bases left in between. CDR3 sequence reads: CASSVAGYNEQFF. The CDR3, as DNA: TGTGCCAGCAGCGTCGCAGGGTACAATGAGCAGTTCTTC.

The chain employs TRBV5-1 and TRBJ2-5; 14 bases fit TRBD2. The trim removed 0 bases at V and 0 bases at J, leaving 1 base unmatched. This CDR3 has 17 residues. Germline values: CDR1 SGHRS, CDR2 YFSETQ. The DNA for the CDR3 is TGCGCCAGCAGCTTGGGGACTAGCGGGGGGTACCAAGAGACCCAGTACTTC. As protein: CASSLGTSGGYQETQYF.

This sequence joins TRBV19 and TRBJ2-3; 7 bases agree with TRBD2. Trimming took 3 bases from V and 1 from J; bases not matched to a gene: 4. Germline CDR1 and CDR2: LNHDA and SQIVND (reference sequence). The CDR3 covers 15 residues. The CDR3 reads CASSIETSRTDTQYF. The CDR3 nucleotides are TGTGCCAGTAGTATCGAGACTAGCCGCACAGATACGCAGTATTTT.

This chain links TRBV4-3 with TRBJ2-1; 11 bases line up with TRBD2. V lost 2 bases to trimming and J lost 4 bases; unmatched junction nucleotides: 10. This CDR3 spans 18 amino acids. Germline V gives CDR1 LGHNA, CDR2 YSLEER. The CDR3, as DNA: TGCGCCAGCAGCCAAAATCCATCCGGGACTAGCGGTTACAATGAGCAGTTCTTC. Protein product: CASSQNPSGTSGYNEQFF.

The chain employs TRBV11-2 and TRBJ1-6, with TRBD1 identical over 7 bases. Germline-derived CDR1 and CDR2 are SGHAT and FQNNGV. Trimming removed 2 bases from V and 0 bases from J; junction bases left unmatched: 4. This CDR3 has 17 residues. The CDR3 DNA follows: TGTGCCAGCAGCTTACGTGCAGGGGGCTCCTATAATTCACCCCTCCACTTT. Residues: CASSLRAGGSYNSPLHF.

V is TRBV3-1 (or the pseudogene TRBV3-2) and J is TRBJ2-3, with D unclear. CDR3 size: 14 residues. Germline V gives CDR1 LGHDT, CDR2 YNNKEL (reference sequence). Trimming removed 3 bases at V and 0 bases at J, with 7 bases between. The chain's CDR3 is CASSHSASTDTQYF. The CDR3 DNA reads TGTGCCAGCAGCCACAGTGCTAGCACAGATACGCAGTATTTT.

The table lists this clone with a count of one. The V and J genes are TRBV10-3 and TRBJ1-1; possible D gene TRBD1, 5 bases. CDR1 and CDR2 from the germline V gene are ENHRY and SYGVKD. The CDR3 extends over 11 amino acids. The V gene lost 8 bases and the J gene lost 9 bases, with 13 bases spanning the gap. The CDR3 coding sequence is TGTGCCATCGCCACGGGGGTAAAAGCTTTCTTT. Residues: CAIATGVKAFF.

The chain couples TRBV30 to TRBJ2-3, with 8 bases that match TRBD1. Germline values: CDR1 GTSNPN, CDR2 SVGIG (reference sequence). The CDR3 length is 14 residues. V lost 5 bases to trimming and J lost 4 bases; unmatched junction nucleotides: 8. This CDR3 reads CAWVTGGVADTQYF. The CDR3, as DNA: TGTGCCTGGGTTACAGGGGGAGTAGCAGATACGCAGTATTTT.

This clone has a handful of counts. The CDR3 sequence: CAIPRDTPAQETQYF. CDR3 sequence (DNA): TGTGCCATACCTCGGGACACCCCCGCCCAAGAGACCCAGTACTTC. This sequence joins TRBV2 and TRBJ2-5, with a possible D match to TRBD1 (6 bases). Germline CDR1 SNHLY, CDR2 FYNNEI. The CDR3 is made up of 15 amino acids. V lost 10 bases and J 1 base, leaving 19 bases between the germline ends.

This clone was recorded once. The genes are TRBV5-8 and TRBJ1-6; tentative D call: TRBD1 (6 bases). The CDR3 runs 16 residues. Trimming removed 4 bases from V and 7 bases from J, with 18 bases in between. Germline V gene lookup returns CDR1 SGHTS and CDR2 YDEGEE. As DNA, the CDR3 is TGTGCCAGCAGCCACGATACAGGGTTTGGGAATTCACCCCTCCACTTT. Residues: CASSHDTGFGNSPLHF.

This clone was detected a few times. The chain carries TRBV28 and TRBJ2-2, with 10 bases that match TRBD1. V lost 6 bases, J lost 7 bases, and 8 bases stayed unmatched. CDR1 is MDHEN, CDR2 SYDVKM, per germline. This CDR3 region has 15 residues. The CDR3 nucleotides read TGTGCCAGCAGCGCCGGGACAGGGGTAGACGGGGAGCTGTTTTTT. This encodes CASSAGTGVDGELFF.

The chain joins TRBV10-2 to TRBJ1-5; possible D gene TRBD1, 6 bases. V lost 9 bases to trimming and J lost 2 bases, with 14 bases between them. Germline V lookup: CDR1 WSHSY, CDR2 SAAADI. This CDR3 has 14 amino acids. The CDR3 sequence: CASSPGQGNQPQHF. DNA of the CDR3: TGCGCCAGTTCGCCGGGACAAGGCAATCAGCCCCAGCATTTT.

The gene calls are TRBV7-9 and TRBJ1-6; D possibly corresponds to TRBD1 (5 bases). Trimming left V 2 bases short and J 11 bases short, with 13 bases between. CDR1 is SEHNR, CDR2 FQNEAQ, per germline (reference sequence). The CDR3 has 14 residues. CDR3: CASSLSGTGAPLHF. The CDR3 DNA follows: TGTGCCAGCAGCTTATCAGGGACTGGTGCACCCCTCCACTTT.

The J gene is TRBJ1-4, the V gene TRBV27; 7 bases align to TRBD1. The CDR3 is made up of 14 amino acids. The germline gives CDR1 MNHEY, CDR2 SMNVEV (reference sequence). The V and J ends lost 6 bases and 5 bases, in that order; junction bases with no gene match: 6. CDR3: CASRRQGRNEKLFF. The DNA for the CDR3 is TGTGCCAGCAGGCGACAGGGACGAAATGAAAAACTGTTTTTT.

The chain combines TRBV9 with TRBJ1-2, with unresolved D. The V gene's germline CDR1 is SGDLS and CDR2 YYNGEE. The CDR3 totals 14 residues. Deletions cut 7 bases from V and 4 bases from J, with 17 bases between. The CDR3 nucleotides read TGTGCCAGCGGTCGGGAGGGAGGTCCCTATGGCTACACCTTC. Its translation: CASGREGGPYGYTF. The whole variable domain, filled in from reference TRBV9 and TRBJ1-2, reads DSGVTQTPKHLITATGQRVTLRCSPRSGDLSVYWYQQSLDQGLQFLIQYYNGEERAKGNILERFSAQQFPDLHSELNLSSLELGDSALYFCASGREGGPYGYTFGSGTRLTVV.

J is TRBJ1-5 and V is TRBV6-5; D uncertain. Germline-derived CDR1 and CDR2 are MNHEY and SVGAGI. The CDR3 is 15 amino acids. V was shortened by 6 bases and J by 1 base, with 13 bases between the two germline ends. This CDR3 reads CASSRDRTSNQPQHF. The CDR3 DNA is TGTGCCAGCAGCCGGGATCGGACCAGCAATCAGCCCCAGCATTTT.

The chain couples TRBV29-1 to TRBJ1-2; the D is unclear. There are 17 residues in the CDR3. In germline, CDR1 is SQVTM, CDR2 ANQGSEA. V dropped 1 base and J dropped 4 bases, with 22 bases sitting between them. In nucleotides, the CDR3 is TGCAGCGTTGAAGTTATCGGAAAACGGGGAGGAAGCTATGGCTACACCTTC. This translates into CSVEVIGKRGGSYGYTF.

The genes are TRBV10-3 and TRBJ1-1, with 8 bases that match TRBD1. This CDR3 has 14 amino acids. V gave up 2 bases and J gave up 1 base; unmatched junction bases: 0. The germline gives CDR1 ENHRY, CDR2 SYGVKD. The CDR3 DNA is TGTGCCATCAGTGAGGGACAGGGGAACACTGAAGCTTTCTTT. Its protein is CAISEGQGNTEAFF.

CDR3 sequence reads: CASSLLGANTGELFF. For the CDR3, the DNA is TGTGCCAGCAGTTTACTCGGGGCGAACACCGGGGAGCTGTTTTTT. The chain is built from TRBV27 and TRBJ2-2, with D possibly being TRBD2 (5 bases). V was clipped by 2 bases and J by 0 bases, with 7 bases between them. There are 15 residues in the CDR3. Germline V CDR1 and CDR2: MNHEY, SMNVEV (reference sequence).

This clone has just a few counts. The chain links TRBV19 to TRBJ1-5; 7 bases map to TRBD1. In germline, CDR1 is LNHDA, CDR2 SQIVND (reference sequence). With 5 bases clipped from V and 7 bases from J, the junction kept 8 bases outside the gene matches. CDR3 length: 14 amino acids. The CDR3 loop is CASSLTGAQQPQHF. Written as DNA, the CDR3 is TGTGCCAGTAGTCTCACAGGGGCGCAACAGCCCCAGCATTTT.

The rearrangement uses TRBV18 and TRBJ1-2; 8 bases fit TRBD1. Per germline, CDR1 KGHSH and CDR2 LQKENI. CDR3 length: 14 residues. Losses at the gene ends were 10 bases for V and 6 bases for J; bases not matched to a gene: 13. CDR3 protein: CATKPQGASDGYTF. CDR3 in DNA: TGTGCCACCAAACCGCAGGGGGCCTCGGATGGCTACACCTTC.

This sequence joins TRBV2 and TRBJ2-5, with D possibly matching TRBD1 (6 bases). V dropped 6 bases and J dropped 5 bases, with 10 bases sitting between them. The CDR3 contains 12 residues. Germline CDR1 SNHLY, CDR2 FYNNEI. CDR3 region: CASRQGWETQYF. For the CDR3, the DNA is TGTGCCAGCAGACAGGGTTGGGAGACCCAGTACTTC.